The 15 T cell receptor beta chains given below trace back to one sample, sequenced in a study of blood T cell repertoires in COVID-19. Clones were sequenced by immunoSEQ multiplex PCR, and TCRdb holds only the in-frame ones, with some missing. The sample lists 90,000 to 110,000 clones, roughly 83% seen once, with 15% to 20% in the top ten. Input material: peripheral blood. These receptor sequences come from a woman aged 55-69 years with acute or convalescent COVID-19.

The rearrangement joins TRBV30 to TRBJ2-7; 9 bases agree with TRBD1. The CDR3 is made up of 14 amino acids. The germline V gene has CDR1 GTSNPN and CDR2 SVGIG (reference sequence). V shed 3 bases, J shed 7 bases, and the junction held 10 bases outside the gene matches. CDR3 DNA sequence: TGTGCCTGGAGAAGTGGGACAGGGCTGGTGGAGCAGTACTTC. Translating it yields CAWRSGTGLVEQYF.

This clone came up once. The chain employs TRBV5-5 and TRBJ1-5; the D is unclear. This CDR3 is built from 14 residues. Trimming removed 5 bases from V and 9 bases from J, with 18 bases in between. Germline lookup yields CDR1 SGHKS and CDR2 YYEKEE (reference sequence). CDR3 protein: CASSSGEAWGPQHF. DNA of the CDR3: TGTGCCAGCAGTAGCGGCGAGGCCTGGGGGCCCCAGCATTTT.

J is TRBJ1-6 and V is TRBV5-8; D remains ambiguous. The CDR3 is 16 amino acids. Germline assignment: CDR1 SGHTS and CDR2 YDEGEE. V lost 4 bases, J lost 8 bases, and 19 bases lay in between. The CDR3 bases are TGTGCCAGCAGCCGAAGCGCCTGGGTCGGAGATTCACCCCTCCACTTT. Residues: CASSRSAWVGDSPLHF.

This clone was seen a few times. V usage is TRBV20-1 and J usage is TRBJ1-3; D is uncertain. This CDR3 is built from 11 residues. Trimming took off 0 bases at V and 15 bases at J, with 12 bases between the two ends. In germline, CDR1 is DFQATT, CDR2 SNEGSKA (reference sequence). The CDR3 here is CSARDTQVRYF. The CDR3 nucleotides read TGCAGTGCTAGAGATACCCAGGTTCGATATTTT.

For the CDR3, the DNA is TGTGCCAGCAGCTTAGAGGGCTCGCGGGAACTGTTTTTT. It translates to CASSLEGSRELFF. The V gene is TRBV7-9, the J gene TRBJ1-4; D not certain. The ends were cut back, 1 base at V and 12 bases at J, with 12 bases in the middle. Looked up from germline, CDR1 is SEHNR and CDR2 is FQNEAQ (reference sequence). The CDR3 length is 13 residues.

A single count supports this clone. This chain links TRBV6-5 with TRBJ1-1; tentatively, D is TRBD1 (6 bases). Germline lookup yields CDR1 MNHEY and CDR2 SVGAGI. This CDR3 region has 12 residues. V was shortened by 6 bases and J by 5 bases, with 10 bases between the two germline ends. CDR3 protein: CASRLGQTEAFF. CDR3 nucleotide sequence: TGTGCCAGCAGGCTAGGACAGACTGAAGCTTTCTTT.

The CDR3 region is CASSLFSADNEQFF. CDR3 coding DNA: TGTGCCAGCAGCTTGTTCAGCGCCGACAATGAGCAGTTCTTC. V and J are TRBV7-2 and TRBJ2-1; D ambiguous. V dropped 3 bases and J dropped 5 bases, with 11 bases sitting between them. This CDR3 spans 14 amino acids. Germline lookup yields CDR1 SGHTA and CDR2 FQGNSA.

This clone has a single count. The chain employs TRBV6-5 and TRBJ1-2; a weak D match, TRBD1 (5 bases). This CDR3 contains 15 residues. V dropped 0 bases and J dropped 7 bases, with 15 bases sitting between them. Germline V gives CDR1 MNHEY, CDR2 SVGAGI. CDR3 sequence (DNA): TGTGCCAGCAGTTACTCGATTGCGGGGCGTTCTGGCTACACCTTC. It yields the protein CASSYSIAGRSGYTF.

As DNA, the CDR3 is TGTGCTAGTGGCCGGACAGGGCGCGAGACCCAGTACTTC. Translated: CASGRTGRETQYF. The genes are TRBV12-5 and TRBJ2-5; 8 bases match TRBD1. The length of the CDR3 is 13 residues. With 6 bases clipped from V and 5 bases from J, the junction kept 5 bases outside the gene matches. In germline, CDR1 is LGHNT, CDR2 FRNRAP. The whole variable domain, filled in from reference TRBV12-5 and TRBJ2-5, reads DARVTQTPRHKVTEMGQEVTMRCQPILGHNTVFWYRQTMMQGLELLAYFRNRAPLDDSGMPKDRFSAEMPDATLATLKIQPSEPRDSAVYFCASGRTGRETQYFGPGTRLLVL.

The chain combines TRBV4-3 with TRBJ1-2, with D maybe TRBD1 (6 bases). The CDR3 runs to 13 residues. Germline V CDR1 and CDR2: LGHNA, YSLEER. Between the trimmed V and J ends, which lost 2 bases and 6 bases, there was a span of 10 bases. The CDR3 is CASSQSQGDGYTF. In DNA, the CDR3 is TGCGCCAGCAGCCAATCACAGGGTGATGGCTACACCTTC.

The CDR3 spells CATSGVSFGAFF. CDR3 nucleotide sequence: TGCGCCACCTCAGGGGTCTCCTTTGGGGCTTTCTTT. This sequence joins TRBV10-2 and TRBJ1-1, with D perhaps TRBD1 (6 bases). Trimming stripped 10 bases from V and 11 bases from J, with 20 bases between. Germline CDR1 reads WSHSY; CDR2 reads SAAADI. CDR3 size: 12 residues.

Here the CDR3 DNA reads TGTGCTAGTGCCCCGGACAGGGCGGGGGAGACCCAGTACTTC. As protein: CASAPDRAGETQYF. The chain links TRBV12-5 to TRBJ2-5; TRBD1 aligns across 8 bases. Germline lookup yields CDR1 LGHNT and CDR2 FRNRAP. CDR3 size: 14 residues. V was pared by 7 bases and J by 5 bases, with 9 bases of the junction left unmatched.

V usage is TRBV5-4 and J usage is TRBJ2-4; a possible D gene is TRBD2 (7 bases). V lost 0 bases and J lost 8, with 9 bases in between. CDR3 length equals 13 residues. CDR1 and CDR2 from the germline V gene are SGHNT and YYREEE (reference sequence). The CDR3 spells CASSLVGGDIQYF. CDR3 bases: TGTGCCAGCAGCTTGGTAGGGGGGGACATTCAGTACTTC.

CDR3 protein: CASYTGGGGFF. DNA for the CDR3: TGTGCCAGCTATACGGGAGGAGGCGGGTTCTTC. The gene calls are TRBV7-3 and TRBJ2-1, with TRBD2 matching 7 bases. Germline loops: CDR1 SGHTA, CDR2 FQGTGA. The V and J ends lost 8 bases and 15 bases, in that order; junction bases with no gene match: 10. This CDR3 is 11 amino acids long.

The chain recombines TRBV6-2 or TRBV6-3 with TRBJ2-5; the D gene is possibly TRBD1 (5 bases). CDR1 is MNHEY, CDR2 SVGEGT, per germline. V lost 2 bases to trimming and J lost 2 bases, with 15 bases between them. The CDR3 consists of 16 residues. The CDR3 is CASSYGQSWVQETQYF. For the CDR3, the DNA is TGTGCCAGCAGTTACGGACAATCTTGGGTGCAAGAGACCCAGTACTTC.